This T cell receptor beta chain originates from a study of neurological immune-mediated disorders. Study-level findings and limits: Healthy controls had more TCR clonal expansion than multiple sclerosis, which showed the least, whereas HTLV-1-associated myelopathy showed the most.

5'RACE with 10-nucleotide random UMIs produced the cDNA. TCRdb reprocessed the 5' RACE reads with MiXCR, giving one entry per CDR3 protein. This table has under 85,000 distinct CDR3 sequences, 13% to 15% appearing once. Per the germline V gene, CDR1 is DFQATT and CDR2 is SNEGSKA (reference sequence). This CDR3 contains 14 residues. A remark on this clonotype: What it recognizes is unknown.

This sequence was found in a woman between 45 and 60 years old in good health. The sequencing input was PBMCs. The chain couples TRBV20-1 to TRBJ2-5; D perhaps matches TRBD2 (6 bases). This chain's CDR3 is CSLSRGGVQETQYF. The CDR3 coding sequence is TGCAGCCTGAGTCGGGGCGGGGTACAAGAGACCCAGTACTTC.